The source of this T cell receptor beta chain is a study of blood T cell repertoires in COVID-19 (TCRdb year 2020). For the study in its entirety: Samples from collaborators originated in the United States, Italy and Spain and spanned both the acute and convalescent phases of COVID-19. The repertoires were made available in a free public database intended to serve as a resource for research on the immune response to SARS-CoV-2. Where available, HLA class I and class II types were taken from metadata supplied by the sample provider and were not determined by assay-based typing. The material from the prospective study consisted of cDNA or gDNA derived from T cells, B-cell-depleted T cells, or PBMCs. Nearly every sample came with metadata listing a de-identified subject ID, COVID-19 status, age in years and sex. Samples were obtained from the ongoing ImmuneRACE study (first 160 participants) and from over 1,000 subjects provided by 6 global collaborators. Subjects who had been exposed to COVID-19, were actively infected with it, or had recovered from it provided the deeply sampled blood TCRbeta repertoires that made up the dataset. Study-wide conclusions, independent of this receptor: The amount of clinical and demographic metadata varied by source and participant and was provided uncurated.

As to this clone: This clone's antigen is unknown. There are no base qualities to consult, and no much larger clone falls within one base.

Whole blood was collected in K2EDTA tubes by collaborating institutions according to the institutions' own protocols. Collaborator samples were shipped for TCRbeta analysis as frozen whole blood, isolated PBMCs, or DNA extracted from either sample type. TCRbeta CDR3 regions were amplified from genomic DNA by means of the immunoSEQ Assay, a bias-controlled multiplex PCR. Under the source paper's analysis protocol: Within the assay, amplification of reference gene primers was used to estimate how many nucleated cells each sample contained. To quantify the absolute abundance of each unique TCRbeta CDR3 rearrangement, sequence reads were collapsed and filtered. For each sample, productive Simpson clonality was calculated by taking the square root of Simpson's diversity index across productive rearrangements. In its TCRdb copy, this immuneACCESS table keeps in-frame sequences only and misses some clones. Where compared with another copy, unresolved V genes explain less than half of these, and the others have no known cause. V, J and clone size are those of that table, while D and trimming were read from the DNA. This sample comprises approximately 280,000 clones, approximately 90% of them detected only once. The ten largest clones add up to 4.6% of the sample.

Clipping removes 4 bases from V and 4 bases from J, with 9 as the unmatched junction base count. The CDR3 goes from the cysteine to the phenylalanine over 15 residues. Here the CDR3 DNA is all that survives: 45 bases in frame from base 1. As encoded in the germline V gene, CDR1 is SGHAT while CDR2 is FQNNGV. The receptor was derived from a man aged 40-55 years with acute or convalescent COVID-19. Sequencing was performed on peripheral blood. The chain is encoded by TRBV11-2 joined to TRBJ1-1, with 7 bases in between that match TRBD1. In nucleotides, the sequence is TGTGCCAGCAGCTCTTACTCCAGGGGGGTCACTGAAGCTTTCTTT. Its amino acids are CASSSYSRGVTEAFF.